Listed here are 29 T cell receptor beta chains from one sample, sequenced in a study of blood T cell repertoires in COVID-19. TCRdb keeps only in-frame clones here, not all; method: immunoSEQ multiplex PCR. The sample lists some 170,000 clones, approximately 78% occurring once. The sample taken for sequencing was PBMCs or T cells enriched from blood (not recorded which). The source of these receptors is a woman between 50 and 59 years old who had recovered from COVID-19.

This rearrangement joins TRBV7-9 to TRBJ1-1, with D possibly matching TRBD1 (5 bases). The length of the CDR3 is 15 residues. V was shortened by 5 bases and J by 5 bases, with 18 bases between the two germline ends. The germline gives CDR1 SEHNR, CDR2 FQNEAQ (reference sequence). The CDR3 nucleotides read TGTGCCAGCAGCCTTCTGGAGGGGTTGGGGACTGAAGCTTTCTTT. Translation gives CASSLLEGLGTEAFF. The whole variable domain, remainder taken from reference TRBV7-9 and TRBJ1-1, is DTGVSQNPRHKITKRGQNVTFRCDPISEHNRLYWYRQTLGQGPEFLTYFQNEAQLEKSRLLSDRFSAERPKGSFSTLEIQRTEQGDSAMYLCASSLLEGLGTEAFFGQGTRLTVV.

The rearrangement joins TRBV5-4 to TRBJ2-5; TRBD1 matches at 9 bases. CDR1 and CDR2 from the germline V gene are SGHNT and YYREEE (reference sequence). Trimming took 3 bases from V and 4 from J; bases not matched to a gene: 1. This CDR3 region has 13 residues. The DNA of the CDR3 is TGTGCCAGCAGCTCGGACAGGGGAGAGACCCAGTACTTC. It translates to CASSSDRGETQYF.

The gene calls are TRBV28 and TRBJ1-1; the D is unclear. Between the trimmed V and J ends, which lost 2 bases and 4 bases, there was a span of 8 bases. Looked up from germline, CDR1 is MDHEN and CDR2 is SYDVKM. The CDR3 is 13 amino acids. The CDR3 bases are TGTGCCAGCAGTTTAGCGGCCCGCACTGAAGCTTTCTTT. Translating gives CASSLAARTEAFF. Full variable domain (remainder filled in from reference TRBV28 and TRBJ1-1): DVKVTQSSRYLVKRTGEKVFLECVQDMDHENMFWYRQDPGLGLRLIYFSYDVKMKEKGDIPEGYSVSREKKERFSLILESASTNQTSMYLCASSLAARTEAFFGQGTRLTVV.

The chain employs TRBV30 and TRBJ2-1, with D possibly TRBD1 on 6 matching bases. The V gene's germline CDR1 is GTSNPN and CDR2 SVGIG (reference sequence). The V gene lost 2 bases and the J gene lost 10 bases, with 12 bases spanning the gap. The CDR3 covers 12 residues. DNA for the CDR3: TGTGCCTGGAGTTCTCTCCAGGGGGAGCAGTTCTTC. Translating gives CAWSSLQGEQFF.

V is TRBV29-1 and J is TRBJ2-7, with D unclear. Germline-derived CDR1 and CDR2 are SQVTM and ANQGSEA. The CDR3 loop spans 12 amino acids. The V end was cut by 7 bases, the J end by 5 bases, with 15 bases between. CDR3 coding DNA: TGCAGCGCGGAGAGGTCGGCGGACGAGCAGTACTTC. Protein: CSAERSADEQYF.

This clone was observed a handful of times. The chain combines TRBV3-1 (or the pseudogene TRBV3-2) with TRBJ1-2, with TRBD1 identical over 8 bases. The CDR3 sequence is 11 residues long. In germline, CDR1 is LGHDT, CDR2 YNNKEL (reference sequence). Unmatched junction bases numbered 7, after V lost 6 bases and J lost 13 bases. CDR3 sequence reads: CASSRTGPLTF. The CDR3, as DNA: TGTGCCAGCAGTCGGACAGGGCCGCTCACCTTC.

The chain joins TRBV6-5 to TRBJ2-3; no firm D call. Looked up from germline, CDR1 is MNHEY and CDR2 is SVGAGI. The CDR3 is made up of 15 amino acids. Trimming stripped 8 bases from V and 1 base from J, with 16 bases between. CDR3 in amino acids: CASRPTPSGTDTQYF. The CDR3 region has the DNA TGTGCCAGCCGTCCGACACCCTCAGGCACAGATACGCAGTATTTT.

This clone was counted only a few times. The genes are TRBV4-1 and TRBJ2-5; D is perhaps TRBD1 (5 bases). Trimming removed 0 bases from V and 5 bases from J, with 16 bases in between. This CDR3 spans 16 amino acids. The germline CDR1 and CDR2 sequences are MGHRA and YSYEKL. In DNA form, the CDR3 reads TGCGCCAGCAGCCAAGAGGCCAGGGCGCCCTGGGAGACCCAGTACTTC. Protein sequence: CASSQEARAPWETQYF.

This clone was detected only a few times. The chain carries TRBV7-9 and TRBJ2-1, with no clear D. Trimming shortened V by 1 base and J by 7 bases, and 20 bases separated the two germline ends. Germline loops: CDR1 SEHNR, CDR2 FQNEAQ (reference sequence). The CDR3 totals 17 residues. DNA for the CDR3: TGTGCCAGCAGCTTAGTAGCAGATTATCCACGAGCGAATGAGCAGTTCTTC. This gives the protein CASSLVADYPRANEQFF.

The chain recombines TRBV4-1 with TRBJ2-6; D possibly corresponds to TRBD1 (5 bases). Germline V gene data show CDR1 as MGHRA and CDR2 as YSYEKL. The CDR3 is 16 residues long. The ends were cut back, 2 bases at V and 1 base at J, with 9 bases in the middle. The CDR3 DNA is TGCGCCAGCAGCCAACCAGGGTTGTCTGGGGCCAACGTCCTGACTTTC. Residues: CASSQPGLSGANVLTF.

CDR3 loop: CASSQDTWEGANYGYTF. CDR3 sequence (DNA): TGTGCCAGCAGCCAAGACACCTGGGAGGGGGCTAACTATGGCTACACCTTC. This rearrangement joins TRBV14 to TRBJ1-2; maybe TRBD1 (6 bases). Trimming stripped 0 bases from V and 0 bases from J, with 14 bases between. Germline V gene sequence: CDR1 SGHDN, CDR2 FVKESK. The CDR3 covers 17 residues.

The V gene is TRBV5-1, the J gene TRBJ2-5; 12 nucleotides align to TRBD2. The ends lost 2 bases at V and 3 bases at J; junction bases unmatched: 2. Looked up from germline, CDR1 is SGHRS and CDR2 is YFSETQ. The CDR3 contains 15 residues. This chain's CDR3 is CASSFGLAGKETQYF. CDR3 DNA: TGCGCCAGCAGCTTCGGACTAGCGGGAAAAGAGACCCAGTACTTC.

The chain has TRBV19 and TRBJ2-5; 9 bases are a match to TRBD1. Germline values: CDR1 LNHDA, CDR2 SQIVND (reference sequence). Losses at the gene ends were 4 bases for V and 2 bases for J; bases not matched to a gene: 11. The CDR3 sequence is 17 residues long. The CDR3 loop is CASSKRTGATRQETQYF. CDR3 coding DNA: TGTGCCAGTAGTAAAAGGACAGGGGCCACCCGACAAGAGACCCAGTACTTC.

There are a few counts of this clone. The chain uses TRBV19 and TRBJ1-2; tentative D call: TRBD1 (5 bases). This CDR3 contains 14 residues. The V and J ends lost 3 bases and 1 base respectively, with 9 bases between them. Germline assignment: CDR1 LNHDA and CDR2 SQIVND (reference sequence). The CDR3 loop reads CASSIPGHNYGYTF. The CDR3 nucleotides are TGTGCCAGTAGTATCCCCGGACATAACTATGGCTACACCTTC. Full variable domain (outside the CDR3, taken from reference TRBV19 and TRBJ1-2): DGGITQSPKYLFRKEGQNVTLSCEQNLNHDAMYWYRQDPGQGLRLIYYSQIVNDFQKGDIAEGYSVSREKKESFPLTVTSAQKNPTAFYLCASSIPGHNYGYTFGSGTRLTVV.

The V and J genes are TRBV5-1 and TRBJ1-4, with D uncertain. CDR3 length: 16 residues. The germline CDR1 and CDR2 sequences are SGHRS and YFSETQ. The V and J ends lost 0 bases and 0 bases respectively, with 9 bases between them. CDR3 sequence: CASSLGALATNEKLFF. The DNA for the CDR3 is TGCGCCAGCAGCTTGGGGGCCCTTGCAACTAATGAAAAACTGTTTTTT.

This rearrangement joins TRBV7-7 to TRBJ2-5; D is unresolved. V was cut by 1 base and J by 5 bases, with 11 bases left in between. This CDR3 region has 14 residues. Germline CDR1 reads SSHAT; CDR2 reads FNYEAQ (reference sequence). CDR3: CASSLVETKETQYF. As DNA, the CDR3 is TGTGCCAGCAGCTTAGTAGAGACAAAGGAGACCCAGTACTTC.

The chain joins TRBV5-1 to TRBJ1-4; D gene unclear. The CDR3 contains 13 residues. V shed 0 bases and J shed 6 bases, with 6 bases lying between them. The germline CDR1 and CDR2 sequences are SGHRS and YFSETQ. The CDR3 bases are TGCGCCAGCAGCTTGGGGGCCCATGAAAAACTGTTTTTT. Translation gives CASSLGAHEKLFF.

This chain's CDR3 is CASSFGNSYEQYF. The CDR3 DNA sequence: TGTGCCAGCAGTTTCGGGAACTCCTACGAGCAGTACTTC. The chain employs TRBV12-3 or TRBV12-4 and TRBJ2-7; a weak D match, TRBD2 (5 bases). Trimming removed 3 bases from V and 0 bases from J, with 6 bases in between. CDR3 size: 13 residues.

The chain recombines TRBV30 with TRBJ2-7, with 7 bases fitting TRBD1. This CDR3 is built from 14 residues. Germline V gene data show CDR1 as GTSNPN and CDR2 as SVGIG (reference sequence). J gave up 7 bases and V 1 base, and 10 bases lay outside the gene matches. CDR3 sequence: CAWSATGQLMEQYF. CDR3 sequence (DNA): TGTGCCTGGAGTGCCACGGGACAGCTAATGGAGCAGTACTTC.

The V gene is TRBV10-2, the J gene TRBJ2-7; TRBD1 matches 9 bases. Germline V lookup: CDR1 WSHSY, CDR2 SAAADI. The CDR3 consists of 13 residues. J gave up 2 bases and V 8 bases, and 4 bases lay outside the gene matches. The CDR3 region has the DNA TGCGCCAGCCGCGGGACAGGGCCCTACGAGCAGTACTTC. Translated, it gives CASRGTGPYEQYF.

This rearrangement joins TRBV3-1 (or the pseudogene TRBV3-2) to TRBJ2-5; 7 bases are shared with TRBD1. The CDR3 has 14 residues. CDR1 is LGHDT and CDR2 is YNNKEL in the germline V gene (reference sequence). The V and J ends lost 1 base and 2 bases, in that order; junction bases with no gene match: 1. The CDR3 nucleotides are TGTGCCAGCAGCCAAGGGGACAGACAAGAGACCCAGTACTTC. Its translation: CASSQGDRQETQYF.

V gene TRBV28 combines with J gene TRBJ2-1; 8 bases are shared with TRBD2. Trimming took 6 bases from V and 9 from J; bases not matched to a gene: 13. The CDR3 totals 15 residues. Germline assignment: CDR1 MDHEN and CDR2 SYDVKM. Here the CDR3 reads CASSHLGTSRSEQFF. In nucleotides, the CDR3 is TGTGCCAGCAGCCATCTAGGGACTAGTAGGTCTGAGCAGTTCTTC.

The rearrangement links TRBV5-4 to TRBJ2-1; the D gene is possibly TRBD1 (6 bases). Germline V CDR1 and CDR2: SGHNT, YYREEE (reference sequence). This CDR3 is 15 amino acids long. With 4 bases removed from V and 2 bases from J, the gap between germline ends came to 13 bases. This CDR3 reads CASSGLDSPYNEQFF. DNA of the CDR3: TGTGCCAGCAGCGGCCTGGACAGCCCCTACAATGAGCAGTTCTTC.

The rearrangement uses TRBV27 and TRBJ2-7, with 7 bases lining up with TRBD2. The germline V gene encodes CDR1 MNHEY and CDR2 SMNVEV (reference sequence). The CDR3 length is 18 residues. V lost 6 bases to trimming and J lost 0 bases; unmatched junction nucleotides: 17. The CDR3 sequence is CASRFYPITTSRSYEQYF. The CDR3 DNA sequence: TGTGCCAGCAGATTTTATCCCATTACGACTAGCCGCTCCTACGAGCAGTACTTC.

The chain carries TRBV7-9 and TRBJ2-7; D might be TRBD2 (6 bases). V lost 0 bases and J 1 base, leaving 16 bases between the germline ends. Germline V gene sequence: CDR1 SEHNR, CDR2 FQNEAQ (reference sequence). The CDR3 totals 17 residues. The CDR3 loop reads CASSLAIGRGGSYEQYF. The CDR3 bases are TGTGCCAGCAGCTTAGCGATCGGGCGGGGCGGATCCTACGAGCAGTACTTC.

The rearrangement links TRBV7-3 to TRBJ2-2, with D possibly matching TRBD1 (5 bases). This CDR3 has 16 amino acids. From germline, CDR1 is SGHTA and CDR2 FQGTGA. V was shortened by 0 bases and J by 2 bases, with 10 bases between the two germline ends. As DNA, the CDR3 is TGTGCCAGCAGCTTAACAGGGGCACCCAACACCGGGGAGCTGTTTTTT. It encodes CASSLTGAPNTGELFF. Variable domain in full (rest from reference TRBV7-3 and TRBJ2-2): GAGVSQTPSNKVTEKGKYVELRCDPISGHTALYWYRQSLGQGPEFLIYFQGTGAADDSGLPNDRFFAVRPEGSVSTLKIQRTERGDSAVYLCASSLTGAPNTGELFFGEGSRLTVL.

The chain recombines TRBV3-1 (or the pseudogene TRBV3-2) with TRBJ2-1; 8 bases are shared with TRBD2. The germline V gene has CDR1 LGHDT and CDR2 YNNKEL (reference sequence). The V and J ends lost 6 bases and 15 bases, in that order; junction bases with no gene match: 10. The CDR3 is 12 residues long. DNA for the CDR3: TGTGCCAGCAGTAGGCCGGGACTAGAACGGTTCTTC. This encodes CASSRPGLERFF.

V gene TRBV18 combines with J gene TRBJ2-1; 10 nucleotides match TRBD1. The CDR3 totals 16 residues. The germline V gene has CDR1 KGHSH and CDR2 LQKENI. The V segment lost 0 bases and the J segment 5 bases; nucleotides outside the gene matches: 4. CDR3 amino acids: CASSPPGTGVNNEQFF. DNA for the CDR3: TGTGCCAGCTCACCACCCGGGACAGGGGTGAACAATGAGCAGTTCTTC. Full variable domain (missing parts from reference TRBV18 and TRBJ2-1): NAGVMQNPRHLVRRRGQEARLRCSPMKGHSHVYWYRQLPEEGLKFMVYLQKENIIDESGMPKERFSAEFPKEGPSILRIQQVVRGDSAAYFCASSPPGTGVNNEQFFGPGTRLTVL.

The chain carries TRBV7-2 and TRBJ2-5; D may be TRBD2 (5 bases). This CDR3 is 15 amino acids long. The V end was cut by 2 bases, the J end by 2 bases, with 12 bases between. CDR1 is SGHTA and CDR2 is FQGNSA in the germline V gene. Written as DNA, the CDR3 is TGTGCCAGCAGCTTAACGCCCGGGATACAAGAGACCCAGTACTTC. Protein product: CASSLTPGIQETQYF.